This TCR beta chain was sequenced in a study of T cells expressing NK-cell markers. TCRdb derives one entry per CDR3 protein from the 5' RACE reads, leaving out DNA. The sample table includes 130,000 to 150,000 distinct CDR3 sequences. This CDR3 comprises 14 residues. The germline gives CDR1 SEHNR, CDR2 FQNEAQ (reference sequence). The V and J genes are TRBV7-9 and TRBJ1-1; TCRdb's D call of TRBD1 is untestable without DNA. The sample taken for sequencing was blood T cells: a sorted CD56 or NKG2C T cell subset, CD4+ or CD8+ T cells, or bulk PBMC T cells (not recorded which). This clonotype originated in a man aged 18 to 30 in good health. This CDR3 reads CASRTGEMNTEAFF.